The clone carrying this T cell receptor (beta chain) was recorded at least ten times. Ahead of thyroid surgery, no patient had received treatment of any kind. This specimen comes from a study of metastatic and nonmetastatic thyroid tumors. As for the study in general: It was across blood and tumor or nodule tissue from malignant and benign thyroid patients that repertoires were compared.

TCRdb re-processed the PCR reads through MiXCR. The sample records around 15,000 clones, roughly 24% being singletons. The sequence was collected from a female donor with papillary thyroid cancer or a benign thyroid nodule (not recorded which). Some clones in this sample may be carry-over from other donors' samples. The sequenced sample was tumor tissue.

The CDR3 spells CASSFDNYPTYEQYF. DNA for the CDR3: TGTGCCAGCAGCTTCGACAATTACCCTACCTACGAGCAGTACTTC. V usage is TRBV7-8 and J usage is TRBJ2-7; no firm D call. Between the trimmed V and J ends, which lost 3 bases and 2 bases, there was a span of 14 bases. CDR1 and CDR2 (germline): SGHVS, FQNEAQ. This CDR3 comprises 15 residues.